The 18 T cell receptor beta chains given below trace back to one sample, sequenced in a study of blood T cell repertoires in COVID-19. The data were produced by immunoSEQ multiplex PCR, yet TCRdb's version contains in-frame clones alone and is incomplete. The table shows approximately 82,000 clones, with around 81% occurring only once. Sequencing was carried out using peripheral blood. These receptors came from a woman between 65 and 79 years old with active or convalescent COVID-19.

This chain joins TRBV6-5 and TRBJ2-7, with D perhaps TRBD2 (5 bases). The CDR3 totals 11 residues. The germline gives CDR1 MNHEY, CDR2 SVGAGI. V was cut by 5 bases and J by 5 bases, with 7 bases left in between. The CDR3: CASSRGNEQYF. CDR3 nucleotides: TGTGCCAGCAGTCGAGGGAACGAGCAGTACTTC.

The genes are TRBV14 and TRBJ1-1, with D maybe TRBD1 (5 bases). V was pared by 5 bases and J by 1 base, with 8 bases between. The CDR3 runs to 13 residues. Germline CDR1 SGHDN, CDR2 FVKESK. CDR3 DNA: TGTGCCAGCAGCTACGACAGGAACACTGAAGCTTTCTTT. Translating it yields CASSYDRNTEAFF.

The chain combines TRBV4-2 with TRBJ1-2; D gene unclear. This CDR3 spans 14 amino acids. Germline CDR1 and CDR2: LGHNA and YNFKEQ. Trimming pared 1 base from V and 1 base from J, leaving 7 bases between. The CDR3 loop reads CASSQGGINYGYTF. CDR3 DNA: TGTGCCAGCAGCCAAGGAGGGATTAACTATGGCTACACCTTC.

This clone appeared a few times. The rearrangement joins TRBV4-1 to TRBJ1-6, with D tentatively TRBD1 (5 bases). V was clipped by 4 bases and J by 10 bases, with 14 bases between them. Per germline, CDR1 MGHRA and CDR2 YSYEKL. The CDR3 contains 14 residues. As DNA, the CDR3 is TGCGCCAGCAGCCCCGGGGGGGTAGGCTCACCCCTCCACTTT. This sequence encodes CASSPGGVGSPLHF.

The J gene is TRBJ1-6, the V gene TRBV18, with TRBD1 matching 11 bases. Germline V gene lookup returns CDR1 KGHSH and CDR2 LQKENI. The CDR3 covers 16 residues. After removal of 2 bases from V and 7 bases from J, the junction contained 4 bases not matched to a gene. CDR3 residues: CASSPSGQGGNSPLHF. The CDR3 nucleotides are TGTGCCAGCTCACCATCGGGACAGGGGGGAAATTCACCCCTCCACTTT.

The chain is built from TRBV20-1 and TRBJ1-4; 12 nucleotides match TRBD1. CDR3 length: 16 residues. Germline V CDR1 and CDR2: DFQATT, SNEGSKA (reference sequence). V shed 3 bases and J 4 bases; nucleotides not matched to a gene: 6. The CDR3: CSASPGTGGGNEKLFF. For the CDR3, the DNA is TGCAGTGCTAGTCCCGGGACAGGGGGCGGTAATGAAAAACTGTTTTTT.

V is TRBV3-1 (or the pseudogene TRBV3-2) and J is TRBJ2-2; 8 bases are shared with TRBD1. Germline trimming cut 1 base from V and 1 base from J; bases unmatched to any gene: 11. The CDR3 length is 19 residues. CDR1 is LGHDT and CDR2 is YNNKEL in the germline V gene (reference sequence). The CDR3 protein is CASSQVGQGRGENTGELFF. The DNA for the CDR3 is TGTGCCAGCAGCCAAGTAGGACAGGGCCGTGGGGAGAACACCGGGGAGCTGTTTTTT.

The V and J genes are TRBV27 and TRBJ1-3, with D tentatively TRBD1 (6 bases). This CDR3 spans 13 amino acids. Trimming left V 6 bases short and J 4 bases short, with 10 bases between. Germline CDR1 reads MNHEY; CDR2 reads SMNVEV (reference sequence). The CDR3 sequence: CASRGHLGNTIYF. The CDR3, as DNA: TGTGCCAGCAGGGGACATCTAGGAAACACCATATATTTT.

This rearrangement joins TRBV9 to TRBJ1-6; 11 positions agree with TRBD1. Germline loops: CDR1 SGDLS, CDR2 YYNGEE. V lost 4 bases to trimming and J lost 5 bases; unmatched junction nucleotides: 5. The CDR3 totals 16 residues. The CDR3 nucleotides are TGTGCCAGCAGCCCCGGGACAGGGGGGGATAATTCACCCCTCCACTTT. It encodes CASSPGTGGDNSPLHF.

The chain joins TRBV28 to TRBJ1-1; the D is unclear. The germline V and J ends were trimmed by 5 bases and 4 bases, with 11 bases remaining between them. This CDR3 comprises 13 residues. Germline V gives CDR1 MDHEN, CDR2 SYDVKM. The DNA of the CDR3 is TGTGCCAGCAGTACTCCTTCTTTCACTGAAGCTTTCTTT. It translates to CASSTPSFTEAFF. Full variable domain (rest looked up from reference TRBV28 and TRBJ1-1): DVKVTQSSRYLVKRTGEKVFLECVQDMDHENMFWYRQDPGLGLRLIYFSYDVKMKEKGDIPEGYSVSREKKERFSLILESASTNQTSMYLCASSTPSFTEAFFGQGTRLTVV.

The chain joins TRBV6-5 to TRBJ1-3; no clear D. CDR1 MNHEY and CDR2 SVGAGI come from the germline V gene. The CDR3 length is 14 residues. V lost 2 bases and J lost 3, with 8 bases in between. The CDR3: CASSYHRDGNTIYF. In DNA form, the CDR3 reads TGTGCCAGCAGTTACCACCGGGATGGAAACACCATATATTTT.

This clone was found once. The chain couples TRBV4-3 to TRBJ2-2; 10 bases are shared with TRBD1. Germline lookup yields CDR1 LGHNA and CDR2 YSLEER. The CDR3 spans 17 residues. V trimming: 4 bases; J trimming: 0 bases; junction bases outside the gene matches: 5. CDR3 coding DNA: TGCGCCAGCAGCCGCCGACAGGGGGCCGCGAACACCGGGGAGCTGTTTTTT. Its protein product is CASSRRQGAANTGELFF.

J is TRBJ1-1 and V is TRBV6-1, with a weak D call TRBD1 (6 bases). The CDR3 loop spans 15 amino acids. CDR1 and CDR2 from the germline V gene are MNHNS and SASEGT. The V and J ends lost 2 bases and 4 bases respectively, with 14 bases between them. Written as DNA, the CDR3 is TGTGCCAGCAGTGAATGGGCCAGGGGCGGCACTGAAGCTTTCTTT. Encoded protein: CASSEWARGGTEAFF.

V usage is TRBV6-2 or TRBV6-3 and J usage is TRBJ2-7, with D possibly matching TRBD1 (6 bases). V was clipped by 6 bases and J by 1 base, with 13 bases between them. The CDR3 runs to 14 residues. CDR1 is MNHEY, CDR2 SVGEGT, per germline. As DNA, the CDR3 is TGTGCCAGCAGACCTCGGGACACTTCCTACGAGCAGTACTTC. Amino acid sequence: CASRPRDTSYEQYF.

V usage is TRBV5-1 and J usage is TRBJ2-3, with D maybe TRBD1 (6 bases). This CDR3 has 16 residues. Germline V gives CDR1 SGHRS, CDR2 YFSETQ. V lost 3 bases, J lost 0 bases, and 14 bases lay in between. DNA for the CDR3: TGCGCCAGCAGCTCCGGACAGTATTTTAGCACAGATACGCAGTATTTT. It codes for CASSSGQYFSTDTQYF.

V and J are TRBV4-2 and TRBJ2-1, with D tentatively TRBD1 (6 bases). CDR1 is LGHNA, CDR2 YNFKEQ, per germline. The CDR3 sequence is 15 residues long. Trimming removed 1 base from V and 2 bases from J, with 9 bases in between. The CDR3 region is CASSQVRGTYNEQFF. The CDR3 DNA sequence: TGTGCCAGCAGCCAAGTGAGGGGGACCTACAATGAGCAGTTCTTC.

V and J are TRBV10-2 and TRBJ1-5; D may be TRBD1 (5 bases). The CDR3 runs 14 residues. The germline gives CDR1 WSHSY, CDR2 SAAADI. Trimming removed 6 bases from V and 1 base from J, with 10 bases in between. The CDR3 sequence is CASRKTVSNQPQHF. Written as DNA, the CDR3 is TGCGCCAGCAGAAAGACAGTGAGCAATCAGCCCCAGCATTTT.

The CDR3 spells CASGTKTTGGLHYNEQFF. CDR3 sequence (DNA): TGTGCCAGCGGCACTAAAACAACAGGGGGCCTACATTACAATGAGCAGTTCTTC. The V and J genes are TRBV5-4 and TRBJ2-1, with 9 bases that match TRBD1. This CDR3 comprises 18 residues. The trim removed 7 bases at V and 4 bases at J, leaving 18 bases unmatched. Germline CDR1 SGHNT, CDR2 YYREEE (reference sequence).